A selection of T cell receptor beta chains follows, all from one sample in a study of cytomegalovirus exposure and HLA in healthy donors. TCRdb's copy holds only in-frame clones and misses some; the assay was immunoSEQ multiplex PCR. This table holds roughly 100,000 clones, roughly 78% found once. Sample: PBMCs. The origin of the receptors is a woman aged 40 to 50 in good health and CMV-seronegative. Each CDR3 is given with its conserved first and last residue. Fields, in order: V gene, J gene, clone size, CDR3 length, D gene, CDR3 protein, CDR3 DNA. A D gene is named only where the DNA matches it firmly. A row's size may be missing; if present it is once, few, many or a size class.

TRBV5-1,TRBJ2-5,-,14,TRBD2,CASSLGAGEETQYF,TGCGCCAGCAGCTTGGGGGCGGGAGAGGAGACCCAGTACTTC
TRBV19,TRBJ1-4,-,14,-,CASSAGDRPEKLFF,TGTGCCAGTAGCGCCGGAGACAGACCTGAAAAACTGTTTTTT
TRBV19,TRBJ1-5,-,15,TRBD1,CASSIDRTGVQPQHF,TGTGCCAGTAGTATAGACAGGACAGGGGTTCAGCCCCAGCATTTT
TRBV2,TRBJ2-1,-,14,TRBD1,CASRGDSTYNEQFF,TGTGCCAGCAGGGGGGACAGCACTTACAATGAGCAGTTCTTC
TRBV19,TRBJ2-2,-,16,TRBD1,CASSTRTGGGTGELFF,TGTGCCAGTAGTACCCGGACAGGGGGCGGGACCGGGGAGCTGTTTTTT
TRBV5-1,TRBJ2-7,-,12,TRBD1,CASSAGQGEQYF,TGCGCCAGCAGCGCCGGACAGGGCGAGCAGTACTTC
TRBV18,TRBJ1-3,-,15,-,CASSPTQGSGNTIYF,TGTGCCAGCTCGCCCACCCAGGGCTCTGGAAACACCATATATTTT
TRBV11-2,TRBJ1-1,-,16,-,CASSLTKQTVCTEAFF,TGTGCCAGCAGCTTGACGAAACAGACCGTTTGTACTGAAGCTTTCTTT
TRBV18,TRBJ2-4,-,17,TRBD2,CASSPTAGGLAKNIQYF,TGTGCCAGCTCACCAACGGCGGGAGGGCTAGCCAAAAACATTCAGTACTTC
TRBV5-4,TRBJ2-3,-,19,TRBD2,CASSLPPRPSGRAKDTQYF,TGTGCCAGCAGCCTCCCCCCCCGCCCGAGCGGGAGGGCGAAAGATACGCAGTATTTT
TRBV7-2,TRBJ2-3,few,12,-,CASTSSTDTQYF,TGTGCCAGCACCAGTAGCACAGATACGCAGTATTTT
TRBV4-3,TRBJ1-6,few,15,TRBD1,CASSLDRGYNSPLHF,TGCGCCAGCAGCCTAGACAGGGGTTATAATTCACCCCTCCACTTT
TRBV5-4,TRBJ1-3,-,16,-,CASSPAGHRPMDTIYF,TGTGCCAGCAGCCCCGCGGGCCACCGCCCTATGGACACCATATATTTT
TRBV5-1,TRBJ2-3,-,15,TRBD2,CASRPPGLAGSTQYF,TGCGCCAGCAGACCTCCGGGACTAGCGGGATCTACGCAGTATTTT
TRBV11-2,TRBJ2-1,-,16,TRBD2,CASSLGLAGLGDEQFF,TGTGCCAGCAGCCTCGGACTAGCGGGGCTGGGCGATGAGCAGTTCTTC
TRBV29-1,TRBJ2-2,-,14,-,CSVVGGEGAGELFF,TGCAGCGTTGTGGGGGGAGAGGGTGCCGGGGAGCTGTTTTTT
TRBV5-6,TRBJ1-1,-,13,-,CASSSSGQLEAFF,TGTGCCAGCAGCTCCTCCGGACAGCTTGAAGCTTTCTTT
TRBV28,TRBJ2-5,-,13,TRBD2,CASSLAGGETQYF,TGTGCCAGCAGCCTTGCGGGAGGAGAGACCCAGTACTTC
TRBV10-1,TRBJ1-1,-,14,TRBD1,CASSTGGTNTEAFF,TGCGCCAGCTCTACAGGGGGCACGAACACTGAAGCTTTCTTT
TRBV19,TRBJ1-2,few,13,-,CASSPMTGHGYTF,TGTGCCAGTTCCCCCATGACAGGACACGGCTACACCTTC
TRBV19,TRBJ2-2,-,14,-,CASRKQGSTGELFF,TGTGCCAGTAGAAAACAGGGTTCCACCGGGGAGCTGTTTTTT
TRBV7-9,TRBJ2-1,-,14,TRBD1,CASSLAAMGQRQFF,TGTGCCAGCAGCTTAGCCGCTATGGGACAGCGGCAGTTCTTC
TRBV7-9,TRBJ1-5,-,13,-,CASSFGGSQPQHF,TGTGCCAGCAGCTTCGGGGGGAGTCAGCCCCAGCATTTT
TRBV30,TRBJ2-6,-,12,-,CAFSVGANVLTF,TGTGCTTTCTCAGTTGGGGCCAACGTCCTGACTTTC
TRBV5-7,TRBJ2-7,-,19,TRBD1,CASSLFEGQGFRRDHEQYF,TGTGCCAGCAGCTTGTTCGAGGGACAGGGTTTCCGAAGAGATCACGAGCAGTACTTC
TRBV4-2,TRBJ2-1,-,15,TRBD1,CASSAGQGGSNEQFF,TGTGCCAGCAGCGCAGGACAGGGGGGAAGCAATGAGCAGTTCTTC
TRBV30,TRBJ1-5,-,13,-,CAWSGSSNQPQHF,TGTGCCTGGTCGGGATCTAGCAATCAGCCCCAGCATTTT
TRBV10-2,TRBJ1-1,-,11,-,CASRRGTEAFF,TGCGCCAGCAGGAGAGGCACTGAAGCTTTCTTT
TRBV19,TRBJ1-3,once,16,-,CASSPRTVNSGNTIYF,TGTGCCAGTAGTCCCCGGACTGTCAACTCTGGAAACACCATATATTTT